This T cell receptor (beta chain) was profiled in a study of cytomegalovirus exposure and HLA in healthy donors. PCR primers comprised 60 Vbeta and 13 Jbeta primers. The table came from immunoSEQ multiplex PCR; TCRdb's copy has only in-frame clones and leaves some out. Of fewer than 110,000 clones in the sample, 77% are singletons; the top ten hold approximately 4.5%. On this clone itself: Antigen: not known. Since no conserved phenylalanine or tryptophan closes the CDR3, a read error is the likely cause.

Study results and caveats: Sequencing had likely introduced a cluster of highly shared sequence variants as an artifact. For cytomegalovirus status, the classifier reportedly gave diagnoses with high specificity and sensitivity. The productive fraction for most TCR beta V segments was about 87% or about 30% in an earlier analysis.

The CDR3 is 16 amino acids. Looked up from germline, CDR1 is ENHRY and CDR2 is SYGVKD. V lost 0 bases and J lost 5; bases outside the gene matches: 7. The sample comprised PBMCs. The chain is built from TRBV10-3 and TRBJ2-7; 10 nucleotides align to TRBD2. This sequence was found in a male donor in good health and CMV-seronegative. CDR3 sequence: CAISESLAGETNEQYL. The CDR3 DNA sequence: TGTGCCATCAGTGAGTCGCTAGCGGGAGAAACGAACGAGCAGTACCTC.